The next 18 T cell receptor beta chains were all read from a single sample in a study of breast tumors, draining lymph nodes, adjacent tissues. The lymph nodes were axillary draining lymph nodes from breast cancer patients. MiXCR, run by TCRdb on the multiplex PCR reads, gives a single entry per CDR3 protein. This repertoire shows around 130,000 distinct CDR3 sequences, approximately 32% found once; its top ten account for approximately 2.3%. What was sequenced was axillary lymph node tissue. These TCRs come from a female donor with breast cancer. Some clones in this sample may be carry-over from other donors' samples.

About this clonotype: This sequence may be a read error, since a much larger clone differs from it by one base. This chain joins TRBV30 and TRBJ2-3, with D unclear. V was cut by 3 bases and J by 7 bases, with 11 bases left in between. This CDR3 has 12 amino acids. Germline CDR1 and CDR2: GTSNPN and SVGIG (reference sequence). The CDR3 spells CAWRDLSYTQYF. The CDR3 nucleotides read TGTGCCTGGAGGGACCTGTCCTATACGCAGTATTTT.

This clonotype has a count of ten or more. The chain employs TRBV29-1 and TRBJ1-2, with no clear D. Germline V CDR1 and CDR2: SQVTM, ANQGSEA. Trimming left V 5 bases short and J 4 bases short, with 14 bases between. The CDR3 consists of 13 residues. CDR3 in amino acids: CSVTTEGTYGYTF. Written as DNA, the CDR3 is TGCAGCGTTACCACGGAGGGAACCTATGGCTACACCTTC.

The sample holds a few counts of this clonotype. The chain couples TRBV12-3 or TRBV12-4 to TRBJ1-1, with D uncertain. The CDR3 is 15 amino acids. V was pared by 7 bases and J by 1 base, with 16 bases between. The CDR3 loop reads CASITSAHRNTEAFF. The CDR3 DNA reads TGTGCCAGCATTACTTCGGCTCATCGGAACACTGAAGCTTTCTTT.

Notes on this clonotype: At one end, the junction sequence differs from germline, possibly due to a read error. The V call is TRBV20-1, the J call TRBJ1-5, with TRBD1 matching 9 bases. The CDR3 consists of 13 residues. Per the germline V gene, CDR1 is DFQATT and CDR2 is SNEGSKA (reference sequence). Here the CDR3 DNA reads TGCAGTGCTAGGGACAGGGGCAGTCAGCCTCAGCATTTT. Protein product: CSARDRGSQPQHF.

This clonotype was counted at least ten times. The chain employs TRBV6-5 and TRBJ1-2; no reliable D call. The germline V and J ends were trimmed by 4 bases and 4 bases, with 16 bases remaining between them. Germline V gene lookup returns CDR1 MNHEY and CDR2 SVGAGI. The CDR3 has 15 residues. This CDR3 reads CASSSEYRTAYGYTF. CDR3 in DNA: TGTGCCAGCAGTTCGGAATATAGAACAGCCTATGGCTACACCTTC.

A note on this clonotype: A read error is possible here, since a much larger clone lies one base away. The chain employs TRBV9 and TRBJ1-3; TRBD1 aligns across 8 bases. The CDR3 has 15 residues. V lost 3 bases and J lost 1; bases outside the gene matches: 3. From germline, CDR1 is SGDLS and CDR2 YYNGEE. The CDR3 spells CASSGRGQSGNTIYF. DNA for the CDR3: TGTGCCAGCAGCGGCAGGGGGCAATCTGGAAACACCATATATTTT.

Concerning this clonotype itself: This likely comes from a read error, as the CDR3 has no conserved phenylalanine or tryptophan at its end. CDR3 in amino acids: CASSQGVGDSPLHS. CDR3 nucleotides: TGCGCCAGCAGCCAAGGTGTCGGGGATTCACCCCTCCACTCT. The chain joins TRBV3-1 to TRBJ1-6; D not certain. The CDR3 length is 14 residues. The germline V gene encodes CDR1 LGHDT and CDR2 YNNKEL (reference sequence).

This clonotype has a count of ten or more. The chain recombines TRBV12-3 or TRBV12-4 with TRBJ1-2; 9 nucleotides match TRBD1. The CDR3 spans 16 residues. V lost 6 bases to trimming and J lost 1 base; unmatched junction nucleotides: 9. CDR3 DNA sequence: TGTGCCAGCAGCACAGGGGGCAAAAGAAGTAACTATGGCTACACCTTC. This codes for CASSTGGKRSNYGYTF.

This clonotype has just one count. V usage is TRBV12-3 or TRBV12-4 and J usage is TRBJ2-7; TRBD2 agrees at 8 bases. This CDR3 is 15 amino acids long. V was pared by 6 bases and J by 9 bases, with 16 bases of the junction left unmatched. The CDR3: CASRLAALVGDTQYV. The CDR3 nucleotides read TGTGCCAGCAGACTAGCGGCCCTCGTGGGGGATACGCAGTACGTC.

This clonotype was counted ten times or more. The CDR3 loop reads CASSLAPTSTEETQYF. The CDR3 DNA is TGTGCCAGCAGCTTAGCGCCGACCTCAACGGAGGAGACCCAGTACTTC. The V and J genes are TRBV7-8 and TRBJ2-5; D gene ambiguous. V lost 0 bases, J lost 5 bases, and 16 bases lay in between. In germline, CDR1 is SGHVS, CDR2 FQNEAQ. The CDR3 length is 16 residues. Combining the CDR3 with reference TRBV7-8 and TRBJ2-5 gives the whole variable domain GAGVSQSPRYKVAKRGQDVALRCDPISGHVSLFWYQQALGQGPEFLTYFQNEAQLDKSGLPSDRFFAERPEGSVSTLKIQRTQQEDSAVYLCASSLAPTSTEETQYFGPGTRLLVL.

This clonotype was seen ten or more times. The genes are TRBV2 and TRBJ1-2, with D tentatively TRBD1 (5 bases). Deletions cut 8 bases from V and 5 bases from J, with 21 bases between. The CDR3 runs to 15 residues. The germline V gene encodes CDR1 SNHLY and CDR2 FYNNEI. CDR3 in DNA: TGTGCCAGCCCGCCGGGACTGGAAAGAGGTTATGGCTACACCTTC. Translated: CASPPGLERGYGYTF.

This clonotype has a count of ten or more. The chain has TRBV28 and TRBJ2-7, with TRBD1 matching 7 bases. V shed 4 bases and J 0 bases; nucleotides not matched to a gene: 0. Per the germline V gene, CDR1 is MDHEN and CDR2 is SYDVKM. The CDR3 loop spans 13 amino acids. CDR3 loop: CASSWDSSYEQYF. CDR3 nucleotides: TGTGCCAGCAGTTGGGACAGCTCCTACGAGCAGTACTTC.

In this sample, this clonotype turned up many times. The chain has TRBV20-1 and TRBJ1-2; possibly TRBD1 for D (6 bases). CDR1 and CDR2 from the germline V gene are DFQATT and SNEGSKA (reference sequence). Trimming stripped 5 bases from V and 7 bases from J, with 23 bases between. This CDR3 contains 15 residues. This CDR3 is CSAHAGTTDVRGYTF. CDR3 DNA: TGCAGTGCTCATGCCGGGACAACGGATGTCCGTGGCTACACCTTC.

The genes are TRBV5-1 and TRBJ1-1; D gene unclear. The ends were cut back, 5 bases at V and 0 bases at J, with 11 bases in the middle. The germline V gene has CDR1 SGHRS and CDR2 YFSETQ. The CDR3 is 14 amino acids. The CDR3 loop is CASSFDGMNTEAFF. CDR3 coding DNA: TGCGCCAGCAGTTTCGACGGTATGAACACTGAAGCTTTCTTT. Combining the CDR3 with reference TRBV5-1 and TRBJ1-1 gives the whole variable domain KAGVTQTPRYLIKTRGQQVTLSCSPISGHRSVSWYQQTPGQGLQFLFEYFSETQRNKGNFPGRFSGRQFSNSRSEMNVSTLELGDSALYLCASSFDGMNTEAFFGQGTRLTVV.

This clonotype was picked up a small number of times. The V and J genes are TRBV20-1 and TRBJ2-5; tentative D call: TRBD1 (6 bases). The CDR3 covers 14 residues. The germline V and J ends were trimmed by 6 bases and 2 bases, with 16 bases remaining between them. CDR1 is DFQATT and CDR2 is SNEGSKA in the germline V gene (reference sequence). CDR3 nucleotide sequence: TGCAGTGCGTTGACAGGAACCGTTCAAGAGACCCAGTACTTC. Its protein is CSALTGTVQETQYF.

This clonotype was found a few times. This chain joins TRBV3-1 and TRBJ2-1; D is ambiguous. This CDR3 is 17 amino acids long. CDR1 is LGHDT, CDR2 YNNKEL, per germline (reference sequence). The germline V and J ends were trimmed by 4 bases and 0 bases, with 16 bases remaining between them. The CDR3 loop reads CASSLRHRVLSYNEQFF. DNA for the CDR3: TGTGCCAGCAGCCTTCGACACCGGGTCCTCTCCTACAATGAGCAGTTCTTC.

This clonotype was seen more than once but under ten times. This may arise from a read error, as a much more abundant clone is one base away. No conserved phenylalanine or tryptophan is present at the end of the CDR3, so a read error is the likely explanation. The V call is TRBV9, the J call TRBJ1-2, with D possibly matching TRBD1 (5 bases). Looked up from germline, CDR1 is SGDLS and CDR2 is YYNGEE. This CDR3 has 13 amino acids. The V and J ends lost 4 bases and 4 bases respectively, with 11 bases between them. The chain's CDR3 is CASSSLRGYGYTS. CDR3 sequence (DNA): TGTGCCAGCAGCAGCCTAAGGGGCTATGGCTACACCTCC.

J is TRBJ2-3 and V is TRBV20-1; D may be TRBD1 or TRBD2 (5 bases each). Trimming shortened V by 2 bases and J by 1 base, and 16 bases separated the two germline ends. The CDR3 totals 16 residues. The V gene's germline CDR1 is DFQATT and CDR2 SNEGSKA (reference sequence). The CDR3 bases are TGCAGTGCTAGAACCGGGACGTCGTTGGGCACAGATACGCAGTATTTT. Its protein product is CSARTGTSLGTDTQYF.